This T cell receptor (beta chain) was captured in a study of T cell responses to AZD1222 COVID-19 vaccine. This CDR3 is 14 amino acids long. V was pared by 8 bases and J by 2 bases, with 10 bases between. Germline CDR1 is MNHEY and CDR2 is SMNVEV (reference sequence). TCRdb's copy holds only in-frame clones and misses some; the assay was immunoSEQ multiplex PCR. The sample has around 170,000 clones; roughly 93% are singletons. The material sequenced was peripheral blood, taken on day 0 of AZD1222 vaccination. The chain uses TRBV27 and TRBJ2-6, with unresolved D. The clonotype originates from an adult in good health. This chain's CDR3 is CASARAAGANVLTF. In nucleotides, the CDR3 is TGTGCCAGCGCCCGGGCAGCTGGGGCCAACGTCCTGACTTTC.